These 9 T cell receptor beta chains share one sample of origin, sequenced in a study of shared clonotypes between healthy human individuals. TCRdb's table, derived via immunoSEQ multiplex PCR, lists solely in-frame clones and lacks some. In the table there are fewer than 350,000 clones, 80% to 90% of which are singletons. Material for sequencing was memory CD8+ T cells sorted from blood. Subset in this sample: CD45RO+ cells pooled with CCR7-negative TemRA cells. The receptors derive from a man younger than 35 in good health.

This clone was seen many times. This chain uses TRBV27 with TRBJ2-3; no clear D. Deletions cut 3 bases from V and 0 bases from J, with 16 bases between. This CDR3 has 17 amino acids. The germline V gene encodes CDR1 MNHEY and CDR2 SMNVEV (reference sequence). CDR3 nucleotides: TGTGCCAGCAGTTTCCTCAATTCGGCCAGGAGCACAGATACGCAGTATTTT. This codes for CASSFLNSARSTDTQYF.

The chain uses TRBV11-2 and TRBJ2-3, with D perhaps matching TRBD1 or TRBD2 (6 bases each). V gave up 1 base and J gave up 3 bases, with 14 bases separating them. Germline CDR1 is SGHAT and CDR2 is FQNNGV. The CDR3 is 16 amino acids. The CDR3 nucleotides are TGTGCCAGCAGCTTAGTAGGTGGGGGGCCAACAGATACGCAGTATTTT. Protein product: CASSLVGGGPTDTQYF. Variable domain in full (rest from reference TRBV11-2 and TRBJ2-3): EAGVAQSPRYKIIEKRQSVAFWCNPISGHATLYWYQQILGQGPKLLIQFQNNGVVDDSQLPKDRFSAERLKGVDSTLKIQPAKLEDSAVYLCASSLVGGGPTDTQYFGPGTRLTVL.

V is TRBV5-1 and J is TRBJ2-5; TRBD1 is a possible D gene (6 bases). CDR3 length: 12 amino acids. Trimming shortened V by 3 bases and J by 9 bases, and 12 bases separated the two germline ends. Germline CDR1 SGHRS, CDR2 YFSETQ. CDR3 sequence (DNA): TGCGCCAGCAGCTACCTTTACAGGGCCCAGTACTTC. Its translation: CASSYLYRAQYF.

This clone was observed a single time. This sequence joins TRBV15 and TRBJ2-7; D might be TRBD2 (5 bases). Germline CDR1 reads LNHNV; CDR2 reads YYDKDF (reference sequence). This CDR3 region has 16 residues. Deletions cut 0 bases from V and 0 bases from J, with 12 bases between. Here the CDR3 DNA reads TGTGCCACCAGCAGAGATCAGAGCGGCTACTCCTACGAGCAGTACTTC. This codes for CATSRDQSGYSYEQYF.

The V and J genes are TRBV14 and TRBJ2-7, with 8 bases lining up with TRBD1. The CDR3 spans 20 residues. V gave up 0 bases and J gave up 0 bases; unmatched junction bases: 16. Germline CDR1 and CDR2: SGHDN and FVKESK. DNA of the CDR3: TGTGCCAGCAGCCAAGACCCTCCAGGGGGCATTTACTTAAGCTCCTACGAGCAGTACTTC. This gives the protein CASSQDPPGGIYLSSYEQYF.

The gene calls are TRBV7-8 and TRBJ2-5, with D possibly called TRBD1 or TRBD2 (5 bases each). The CDR3 is made up of 15 amino acids. The V end was cut by 2 bases, the J end by 5 bases, with 15 bases between. The V gene's germline CDR1 is SGHVS and CDR2 FQNEAQ. This CDR3 reads CASSLFGQGVETQYF. In DNA form, the CDR3 reads TGTGCCAGCAGCTTATTTGGGCAGGGAGTTGAGACCCAGTACTTC.

The chain is built from TRBV7-9 and TRBJ2-5; D is undetermined. Germline-derived CDR1 and CDR2 are SEHNR and FQNEAQ (reference sequence). The CDR3 is 14 amino acids. Trimming took off 3 bases at V and 1 base at J, with 9 bases between the two ends. CDR3 in DNA: TGTGCCAGCAGCTTTCCCCACAGCCAAGAGACCCAGTACTTC. As protein: CASSFPHSQETQYF.

This clone has just one count. This may be a read error, as it is one base from a much larger clone. The chain is built from TRBV11-2 and TRBJ2-7, with D possibly matching TRBD2 (5 bases). V was cut by 0 bases and J by 12 bases, with 15 bases left in between. CDR1 SGHAT and CDR2 FQNNGV come from the germline V gene. The CDR3 extends over 13 amino acids. CDR3 in amino acids: CASSLDSGREAYF. In DNA form, the CDR3 reads TGTGCCAGCAGCTTAGATTCTGGACGGGAAGCGTACTTC.

The chain has TRBV27 and TRBJ2-7; possibly TRBD1 for D (5 bases). Germline V gene data show CDR1 as MNHEY and CDR2 as SMNVEV (reference sequence). Trimming took off 3 bases at V and 3 bases at J, with 12 bases between the two ends. The CDR3 is 14 amino acids. DNA of the CDR3: TGTGCCAGCAGTTTCCAGGGCACAAACTACGAGCAGTACTTC. Translation gives CASSFQGTNYEQYF.